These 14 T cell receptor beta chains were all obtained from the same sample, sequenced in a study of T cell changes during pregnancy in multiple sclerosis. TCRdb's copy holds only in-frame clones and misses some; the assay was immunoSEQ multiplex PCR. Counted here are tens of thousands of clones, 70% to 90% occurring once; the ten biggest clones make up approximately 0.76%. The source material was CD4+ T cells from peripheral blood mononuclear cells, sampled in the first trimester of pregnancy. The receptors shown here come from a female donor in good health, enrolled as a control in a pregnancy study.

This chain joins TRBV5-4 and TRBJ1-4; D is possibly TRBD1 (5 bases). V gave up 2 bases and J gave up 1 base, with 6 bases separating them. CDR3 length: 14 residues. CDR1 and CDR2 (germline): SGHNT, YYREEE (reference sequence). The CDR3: CASSFGQTNEKLFF. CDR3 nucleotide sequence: TGTGCCAGCAGCTTCGGACAAACTAATGAAAAACTGTTTTTT.

This CDR3 reads CASRAGQTITGELFF. The DNA for the CDR3 is TGTGCCAGCAGGGCGGGACAGACAATCACCGGGGAGCTGTTTTTT. J is TRBJ2-2 and V is TRBV2; possibly TRBD1 for D (7 bases). V lost 6 bases to trimming and J lost 4 bases, with 15 bases between them. The CDR3 length is 15 residues. The germline V gene encodes CDR1 SNHLY and CDR2 FYNNEI.

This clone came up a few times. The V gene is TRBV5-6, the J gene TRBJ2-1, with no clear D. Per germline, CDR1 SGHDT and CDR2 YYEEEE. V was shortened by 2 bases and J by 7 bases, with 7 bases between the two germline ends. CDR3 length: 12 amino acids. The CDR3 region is CASSLIRNEQFF. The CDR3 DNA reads TGTGCCAGCAGCTTAATACGGAATGAGCAGTTCTTC.

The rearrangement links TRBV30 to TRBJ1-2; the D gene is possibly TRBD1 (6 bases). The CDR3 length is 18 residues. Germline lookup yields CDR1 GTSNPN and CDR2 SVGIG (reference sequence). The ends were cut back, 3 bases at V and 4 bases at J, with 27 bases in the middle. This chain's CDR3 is CAWSQPSLRSTGRYGYTF. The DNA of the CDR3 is TGTGCCTGGAGCCAACCTTCCTTGAGATCCACAGGGCGCTATGGCTACACCTTC.

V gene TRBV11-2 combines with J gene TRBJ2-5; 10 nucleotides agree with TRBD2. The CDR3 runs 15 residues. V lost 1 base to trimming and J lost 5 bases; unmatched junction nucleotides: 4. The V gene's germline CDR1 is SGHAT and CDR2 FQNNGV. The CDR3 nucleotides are TGTGCCAGCAGCTTAGTAGCGGGGGGAGGTGAGACCCAGTACTTC. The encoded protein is CASSLVAGGGETQYF.

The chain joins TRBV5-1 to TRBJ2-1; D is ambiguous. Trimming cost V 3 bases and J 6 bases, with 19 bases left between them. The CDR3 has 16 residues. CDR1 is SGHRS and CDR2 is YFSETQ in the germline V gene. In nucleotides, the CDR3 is TGCGCCAGCAGCTCCGGGTCTAACCTTGGGTCCAATGAGCAGTTCTTC. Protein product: CASSSGSNLGSNEQFF. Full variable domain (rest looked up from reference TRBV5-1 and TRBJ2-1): KAGVTQTPRYLIKTRGQQVTLSCSPISGHRSVSWYQQTPGQGLQFLFEYFSETQRNKGNFPGRFSGRQFSNSRSEMNVSTLELGDSALYLCASSSGSNLGSNEQFFGPGTRLTVL.

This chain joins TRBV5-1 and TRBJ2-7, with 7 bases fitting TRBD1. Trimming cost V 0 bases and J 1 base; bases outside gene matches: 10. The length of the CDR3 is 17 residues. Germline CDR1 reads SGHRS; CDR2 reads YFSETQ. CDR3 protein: CASSLALQGSISYEQYF. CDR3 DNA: TGCGCCAGCAGCTTGGCCCTACAGGGGTCTATTTCCTACGAGCAGTACTTC.

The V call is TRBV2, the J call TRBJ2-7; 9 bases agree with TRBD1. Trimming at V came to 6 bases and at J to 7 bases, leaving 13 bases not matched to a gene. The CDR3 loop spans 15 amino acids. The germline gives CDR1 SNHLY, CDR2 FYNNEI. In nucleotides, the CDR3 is TGTGCCAGCAGATTTCCGGGACAGGGTGCGGAGGAGCAGTACTTC. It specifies CASRFPGQGAEEQYF.

The CDR3 bases are TGTGCCAGCAGCTTACGAAGCCGATCGGAGACCCAGTACTTC. It yields the protein CASSLRSRSETQYF. The chain combines TRBV7-2 with TRBJ2-5; D is unclear. The CDR3 is made up of 14 amino acids. Germline CDR1 SGHTA, CDR2 FQGNSA. Trimming removed 2 bases at V and 5 bases at J, with 12 bases between.

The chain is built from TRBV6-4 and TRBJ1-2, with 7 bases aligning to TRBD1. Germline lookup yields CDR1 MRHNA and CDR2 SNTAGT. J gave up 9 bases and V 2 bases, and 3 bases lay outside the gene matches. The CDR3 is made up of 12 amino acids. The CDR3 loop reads CASSDRGRSYTF. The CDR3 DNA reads TGTGCCAGCAGTGACAGGGGGCGAAGCTACACCTTC.

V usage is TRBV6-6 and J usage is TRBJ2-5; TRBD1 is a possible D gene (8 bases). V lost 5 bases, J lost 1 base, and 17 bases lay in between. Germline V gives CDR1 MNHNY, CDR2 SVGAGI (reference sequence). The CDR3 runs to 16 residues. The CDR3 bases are TGTGCCAGCAGTACCGGACAGGGAGGGACCCAAGAGACCCAGTACTTC. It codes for CASSTGQGGTQETQYF.

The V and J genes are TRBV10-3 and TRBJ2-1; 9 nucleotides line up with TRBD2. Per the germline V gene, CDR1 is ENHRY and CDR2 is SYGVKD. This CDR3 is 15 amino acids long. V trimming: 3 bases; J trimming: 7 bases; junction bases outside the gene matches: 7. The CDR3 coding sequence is TGTGCCATCAGTGAAGCTAGCGGGGAATATAATGAGCAGTTCTTC. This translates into CAISEASGEYNEQFF.

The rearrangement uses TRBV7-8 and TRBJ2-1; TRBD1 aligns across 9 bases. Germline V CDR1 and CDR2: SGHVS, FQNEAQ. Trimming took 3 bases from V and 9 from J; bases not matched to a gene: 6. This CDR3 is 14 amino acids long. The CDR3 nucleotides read TGTGCCAGCAGCTTCAGGACAGGGGTGGGTGAGCAGTTCTTC. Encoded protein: CASSFRTGVGEQFF.

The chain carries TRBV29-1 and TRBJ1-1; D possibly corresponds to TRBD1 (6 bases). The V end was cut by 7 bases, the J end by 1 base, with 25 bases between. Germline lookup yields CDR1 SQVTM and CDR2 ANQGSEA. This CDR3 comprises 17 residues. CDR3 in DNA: TGCAGCGGAGGCCTACCCCCTCACCCGGACAGGAACACTGAAGCTTTCTTT. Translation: CSGGLPPHPDRNTEAFF.